This T cell receptor (beta chain) appears in the sequencing data of a study of tissue T cells after allogeneic stem cell transplantation (dated by TCRdb to 2022 to 2024). Turning to the overall study: Grafts from donors were received by all GVHD patients, with four grafts being unmodified and three being CD34-selected to deplete T cells. When multiple samples of a tissue existed, pathologist review of H&E sections prioritized samples with histologically apparent lymphocytes for sequencing. Using research autopsies of patients with and without GVHD, plus mouse models of GVHD, the study profiled TCR beta repertoires across many tissues. The human part of the study was a prospective observational study with no blinding and no randomization.

Libraries were made using the immunoSEQ multiplex PCR assay. Adaptive Biotechnologies performed TCRbeta CDR3 sequencing at survey depth and reported CDR3 sequences, V/J genes, productive frequency, and template counts. Amplification of TCR beta CDR3 regions started from genomic DNA instead of RNA. In the original analysis: Pairwise repertoire overlap between tissues was quantified with Jensen-Shannon divergence, where 1 means complete divergence and 0 identical. Tissues were clustered by single-linkage agglomerative hierarchical clustering of pairwise JSD values, and the clustering results were displayed as dendrograms. GLIPH2 was run on all patient samples with simulation_depth 1000, kmer_min_depth 3 and cdr3_length_cutoff 8, and groups with more than two unique CDR3s were retained. In a standardized tissue-overlap score, Jaccard GLIPH-group overlap across patients was extrapolated to a standard repertoire size of 1000 clones. Linear mixed-effect models, with tissue included as a fixed effect and individual included as a random effect, were used to assess associations of diversity with clinical or experimental variables. TCRdb limited this immuneACCESS table to in-frame rearrangements with V and J called. A share of clones is missing; checked studies link under half to unresolved V genes, and the rest is unexplained. From that table come the V and J calls and clone size; the DNA was used to work out D and trimming. The sample data list around 1,700 clones, and 82% of these were observed just once. Clones ranked in the top ten supply 9.3% of the sample.

Findings and caveats that apply to the study as a whole: The study did not determine which tissue TCRs were alloreactive or antigen-specific, and some clones might have been persisting host cells. Not many T cell clones showed up in more than one patient, yet clustering based on motifs uncovered repertoire signatures that were shared across patients in a tissue-specific way. In both patients and mice, T cells from blood and spleen covered only a limited part of the TCR repertoire found in tissues. Within patients, how anatomically similar tissues were was a major factor shaping TCR repertoire composition, regardless of disease or transplant status. The patient cohort was small and clinically heterogeneous, and sampling depth was acknowledged as a limitation.

Per the publication, the time point label means: human tissue collected at research (rapid) autopsy. Over a roughly three-year period, seven or eight adult allo-HCT recipients with steroid-refractory GVHD were prospectively enrolled in a research-autopsy study. Every GVHD patient had gastrointestinal GVHD and was given several lines of GVHD-directed therapy, and a few of the GVHD patients also had skin involvement. After a median post-mortem interval of approximately 9 hours, autopsy tissues were collected, including GI sites from esophagus to rectum, liver, skin, and lymphoid organs such as spleen. Autopsy specimens were bisected, with one portion flash-frozen in liquid nitrogen and the remainder formalin-fixed, and GI outer muscle layers were removed. Genomic DNA was extracted from frozen tissues using the Mag-Bind Blood & Tissue DNA HDQ 96 Kit on a Chemagic 360 or the DNeasy Blood & Tissue Kit. Extracted DNA was further purified with the Genomic DNA Clean & Concentrator-25 kit because of concern about red blood cell contamination.

On this clone itself: The antigen this receptor binds is unknown. No base quality information exists; no much larger clone differs at one position.

The germline V gene (reference sequence) supplies CDR1 LNHDA and CDR2 SQIVND. Counted from cysteine to phenylalanine, this CDR3 has 15 amino acids. The entry retains the CDR3 DNA only, 45 bases that are in frame from base 1. After removal of 6 bases from V and 2 bases from J, the junction retains 7 bases not matched to a gene. Sequences were derived from stomach tissue, sampled at autopsy. This TCR came from a male patient over 55 with steroid-refractory graft-versus-host disease after an allogeneic stem cell transplant. Once a transplant has taken place, some T cells may be donor derived. The sequence links TRBV19 to TRBJ1-2; 9 central bases correspond to TRBD1. The encoded CDR3 is CASRYRDRENYGYTF. The bases are TGTGCCAGTAGATATCGGGACAGGGAAAACTATGGCTACACCTTC.